Detailed here is one TCR beta chain. V trimming: 7 bases; J trimming: 4 bases; junction bases outside the gene matches: 4. This CDR3 has 14 amino acids. Per the germline V gene, CDR1 is SQVTM and CDR2 is ANQGSEA. The entry originates in a study of blood T cell repertoires in COVID-19. Study at large: Sites in the United States, Italy and Spain provided acute and convalescent COVID-19 samples. The analysed material was cDNA or gDNA that came from T cells, B-cell-depleted T cells, or PBMCs.

In the authors' workflow: Amplified reference gene primers provided the basis for estimating nucleated cell counts. Data came from immunoSEQ multiplex PCR; TCRdb stores just in-frame clones and leaves some out. The V and J calls and clone size are taken from that table; D and trimming were inferred from the DNA. The sample gives about 220,000 clones, approximately 84% of which show up once; roughly 3% is in the top ten. The chain carries TRBV29-1 and TRBJ2-2; 12 nucleotides line up with TRBD1. The origin of this receptor is a woman in her twenties or thirties who had recovered from COVID-19. Sequencing was carried out using peripheral blood. Written as DNA, the CDR3 is TGCAGCGCCGGGACAGGGGGCGGCACCGGGGAGCTGTTTTTT. It codes for CSAGTGGGTGELFF.